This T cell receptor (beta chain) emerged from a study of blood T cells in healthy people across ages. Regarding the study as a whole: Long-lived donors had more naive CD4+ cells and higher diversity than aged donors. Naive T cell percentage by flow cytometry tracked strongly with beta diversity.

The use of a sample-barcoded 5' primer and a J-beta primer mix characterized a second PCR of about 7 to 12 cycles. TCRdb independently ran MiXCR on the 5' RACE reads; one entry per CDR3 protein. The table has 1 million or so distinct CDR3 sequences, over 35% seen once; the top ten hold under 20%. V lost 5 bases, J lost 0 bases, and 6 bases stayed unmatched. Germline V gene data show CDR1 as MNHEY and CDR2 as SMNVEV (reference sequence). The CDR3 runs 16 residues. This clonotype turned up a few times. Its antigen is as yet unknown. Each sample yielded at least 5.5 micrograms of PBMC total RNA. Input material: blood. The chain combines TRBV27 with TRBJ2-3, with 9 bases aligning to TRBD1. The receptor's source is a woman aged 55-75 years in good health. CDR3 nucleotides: TGTGCCAGCAGTCTGGACAGGGGATTTAGCACAGATACGCAGTATTTT. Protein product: CASSLDRGFSTDTQYF.